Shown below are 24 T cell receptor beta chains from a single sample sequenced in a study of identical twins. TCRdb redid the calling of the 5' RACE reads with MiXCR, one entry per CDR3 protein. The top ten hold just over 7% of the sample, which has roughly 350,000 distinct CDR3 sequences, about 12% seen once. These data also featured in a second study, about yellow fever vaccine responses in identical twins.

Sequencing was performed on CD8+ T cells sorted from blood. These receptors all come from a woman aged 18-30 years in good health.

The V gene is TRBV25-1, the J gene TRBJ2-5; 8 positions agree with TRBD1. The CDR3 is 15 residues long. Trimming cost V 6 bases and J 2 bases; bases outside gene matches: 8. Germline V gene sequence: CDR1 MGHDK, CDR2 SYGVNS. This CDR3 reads CASSAGQGNQETQYF. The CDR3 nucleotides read TGTGCCAGCAGCGCCGGACAGGGAAATCAAGAGACCCAGTACTTC.

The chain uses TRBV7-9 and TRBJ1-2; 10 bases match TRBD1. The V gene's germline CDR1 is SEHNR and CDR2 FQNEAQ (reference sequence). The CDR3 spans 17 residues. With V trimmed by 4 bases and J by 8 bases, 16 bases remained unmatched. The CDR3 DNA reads TGTGCCAGCAGCTCCGTAGAGCAACGGGACAGGGGAGGAGGCTACACCTTC. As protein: CASSSVEQRDRGGGYTF.

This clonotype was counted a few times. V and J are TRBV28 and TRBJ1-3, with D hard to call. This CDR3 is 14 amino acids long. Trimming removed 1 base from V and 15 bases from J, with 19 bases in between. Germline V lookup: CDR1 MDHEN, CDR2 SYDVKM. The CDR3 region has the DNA TGTGCCAGCAGTTTATCCCGGGAGGCGGGAAAAGAATATTTT. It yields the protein CASSLSREAGKEYF.

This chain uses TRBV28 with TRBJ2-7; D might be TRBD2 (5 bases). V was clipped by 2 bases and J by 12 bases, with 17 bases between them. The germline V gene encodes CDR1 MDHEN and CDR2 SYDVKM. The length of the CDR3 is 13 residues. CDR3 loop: CASSLGSGSRPYF. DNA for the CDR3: TGTGCCAGCAGTTTAGGGAGTGGCAGCCGCCCGTACTTC.

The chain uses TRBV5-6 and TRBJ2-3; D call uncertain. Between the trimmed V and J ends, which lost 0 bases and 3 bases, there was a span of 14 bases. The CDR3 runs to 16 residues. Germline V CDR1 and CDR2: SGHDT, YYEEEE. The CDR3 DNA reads TGTGCCAGCAGCTTGGGGTCCATAGGTCGAACAGATACGCAGTATTTT. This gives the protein CASSLGSIGRTDTQYF.

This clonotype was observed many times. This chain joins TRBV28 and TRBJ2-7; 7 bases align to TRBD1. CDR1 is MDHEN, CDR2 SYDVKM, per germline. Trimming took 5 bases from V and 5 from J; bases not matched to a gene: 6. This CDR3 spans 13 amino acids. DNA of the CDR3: TGTGCCAGCAGTCTACAGGGGTGGCACGAGCAGTACTTC. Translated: CASSLQGWHEQYF.

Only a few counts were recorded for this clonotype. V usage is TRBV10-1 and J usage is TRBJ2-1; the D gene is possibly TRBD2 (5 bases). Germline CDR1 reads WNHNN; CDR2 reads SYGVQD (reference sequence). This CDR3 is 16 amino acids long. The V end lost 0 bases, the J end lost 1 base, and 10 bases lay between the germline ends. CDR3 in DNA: TGCGCCAGCAGTGAGTCTCGGCTAGCATCCTACAATGAGCAGTTCTTC. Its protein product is CASSESRLASYNEQFF.

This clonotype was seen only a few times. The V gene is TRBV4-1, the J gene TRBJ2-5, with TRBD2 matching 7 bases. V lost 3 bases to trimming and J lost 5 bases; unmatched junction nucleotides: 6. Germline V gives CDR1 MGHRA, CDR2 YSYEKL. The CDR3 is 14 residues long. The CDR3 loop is CASSHSGGTETQYF. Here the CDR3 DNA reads TGCGCCAGCAGCCATTCGGGGGGAACGGAGACCCAGTACTTC.

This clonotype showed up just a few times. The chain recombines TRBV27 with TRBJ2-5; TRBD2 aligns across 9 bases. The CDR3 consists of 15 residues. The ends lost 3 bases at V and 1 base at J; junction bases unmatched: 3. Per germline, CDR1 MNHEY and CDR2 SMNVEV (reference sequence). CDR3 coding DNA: TGTGCCAGCAGTTTGGGTAGCGGGGGCCAAGAGACCCAGTACTTC. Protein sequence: CASSLGSGGQETQYF.

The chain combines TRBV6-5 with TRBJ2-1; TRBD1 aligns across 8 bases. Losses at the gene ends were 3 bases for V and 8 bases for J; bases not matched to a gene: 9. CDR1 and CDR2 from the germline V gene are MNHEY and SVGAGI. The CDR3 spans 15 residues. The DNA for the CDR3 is TGTGCCAGCAGTTATTCCCTGAAACAGGGGGATGAGCAGTTCTTC. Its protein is CASSYSLKQGDEQFF.

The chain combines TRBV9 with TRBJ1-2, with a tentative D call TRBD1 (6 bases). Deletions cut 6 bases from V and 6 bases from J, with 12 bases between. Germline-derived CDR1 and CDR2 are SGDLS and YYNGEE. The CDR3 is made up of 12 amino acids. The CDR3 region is CASTTSGDGYTF. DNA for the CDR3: TGTGCCAGCACCACATCAGGGGATGGCTACACCTTC.

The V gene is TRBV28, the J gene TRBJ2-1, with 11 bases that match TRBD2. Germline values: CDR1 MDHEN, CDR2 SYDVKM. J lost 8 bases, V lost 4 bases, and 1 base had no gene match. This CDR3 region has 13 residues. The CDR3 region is CASSWTSGYEQFF. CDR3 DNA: TGTGCCAGCAGTTGGACTAGCGGGTATGAGCAGTTCTTC.

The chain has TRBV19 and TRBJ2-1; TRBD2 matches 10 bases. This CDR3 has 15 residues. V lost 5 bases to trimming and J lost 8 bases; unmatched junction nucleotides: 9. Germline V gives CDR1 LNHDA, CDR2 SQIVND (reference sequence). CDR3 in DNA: TGTGCCAGTAGTCTCCTAGCGGGAGTCTGGGATGAGCAGTTCTTC. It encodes CASSLLAGVWDEQFF.

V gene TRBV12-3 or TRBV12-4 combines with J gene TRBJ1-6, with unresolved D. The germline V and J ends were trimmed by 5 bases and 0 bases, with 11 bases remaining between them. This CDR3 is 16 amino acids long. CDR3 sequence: CASSLHGSSYNSPLHF. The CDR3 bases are TGTGCCAGCAGTCTTCACGGAAGCTCCTATAATTCACCCCTCCACTTT.

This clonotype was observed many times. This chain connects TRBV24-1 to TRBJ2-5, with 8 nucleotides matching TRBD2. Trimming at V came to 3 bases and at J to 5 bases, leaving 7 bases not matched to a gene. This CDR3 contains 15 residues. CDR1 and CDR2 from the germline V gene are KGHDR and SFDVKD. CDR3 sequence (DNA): TGTGCCACCAGTGATCTTGGTAGCGGGGAGGAGACCCAGTACTTC. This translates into CATSDLGSGEETQYF.

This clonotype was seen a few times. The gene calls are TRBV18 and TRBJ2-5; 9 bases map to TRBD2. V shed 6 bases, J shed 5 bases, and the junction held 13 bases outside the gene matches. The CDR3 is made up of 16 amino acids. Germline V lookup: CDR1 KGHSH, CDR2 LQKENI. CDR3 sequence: CASSPPASGTEETQYF. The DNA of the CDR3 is TGTGCCAGCTCCCCCCCTGCTAGCGGGACCGAGGAGACCCAGTACTTC. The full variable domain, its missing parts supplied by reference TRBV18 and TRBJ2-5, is NAGVMQNPRHLVRRRGQEARLRCSPMKGHSHVYWYRQLPEEGLKFMVYLQKENIIDESGMPKERFSAEFPKEGPSILRIQQVVRGDSAAYFCASSPPASGTEETQYFGPGTRLLVL.

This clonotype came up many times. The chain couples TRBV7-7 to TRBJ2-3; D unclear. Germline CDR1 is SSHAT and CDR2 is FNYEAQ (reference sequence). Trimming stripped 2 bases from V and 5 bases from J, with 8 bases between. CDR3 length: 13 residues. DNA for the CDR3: TGTGCCAGCAGCTTAATCCCGGGAGATACGCAGTATTTT. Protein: CASSLIPGDTQYF.

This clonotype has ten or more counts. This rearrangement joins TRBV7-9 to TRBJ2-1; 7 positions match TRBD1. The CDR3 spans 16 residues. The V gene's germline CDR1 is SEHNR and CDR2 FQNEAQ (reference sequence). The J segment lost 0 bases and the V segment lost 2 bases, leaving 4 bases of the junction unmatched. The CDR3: CASSLPGQNSYNEQFF. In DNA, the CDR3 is TGTGCCAGCAGCTTACCGGGACAGAACTCCTACAATGAGCAGTTCTTC.

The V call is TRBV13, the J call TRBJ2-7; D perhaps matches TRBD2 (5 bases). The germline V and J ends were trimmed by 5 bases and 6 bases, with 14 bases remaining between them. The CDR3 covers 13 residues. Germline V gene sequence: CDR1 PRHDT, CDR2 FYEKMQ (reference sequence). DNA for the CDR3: TGTGCCAGCAGCCCTGGGTCCGCGGGCGAGCAGTACTTC. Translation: CASSPGSAGEQYF.

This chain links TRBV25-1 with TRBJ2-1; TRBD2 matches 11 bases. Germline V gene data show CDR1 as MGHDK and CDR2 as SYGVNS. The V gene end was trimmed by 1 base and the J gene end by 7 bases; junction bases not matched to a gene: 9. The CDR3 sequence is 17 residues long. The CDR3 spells CASSESRTSGLANEQFF. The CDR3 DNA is TGTGCCAGCAGTGAATCCAGGACTAGCGGGTTAGCTAATGAGCAGTTCTTC.

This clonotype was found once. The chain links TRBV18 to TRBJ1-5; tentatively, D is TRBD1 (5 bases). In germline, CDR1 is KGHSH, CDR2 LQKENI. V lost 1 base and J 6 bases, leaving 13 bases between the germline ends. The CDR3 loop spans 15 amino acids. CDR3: CASSPRVREGQPQHF. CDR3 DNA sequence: TGTGCCAGCTCACCACGGGTCAGGGAAGGTCAGCCCCAGCATTTT.

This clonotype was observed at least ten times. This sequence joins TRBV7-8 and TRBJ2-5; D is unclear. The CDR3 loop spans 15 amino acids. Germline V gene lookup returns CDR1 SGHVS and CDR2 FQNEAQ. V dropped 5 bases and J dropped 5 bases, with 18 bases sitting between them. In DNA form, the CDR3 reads TGTGCCAGCAGCCATCATGAGAACGGGCGGGAGACCCAGTACTTC. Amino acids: CASSHHENGRETQYF.

CDR3 DNA sequence: TGTGCCAGCAGCTTAGAGCAGGGGGCGCCGGAGACCCAGTACTTC. Translated: CASSLEQGAPETQYF. The V gene is TRBV11-2, the J gene TRBJ2-5, with TRBD1 matching 8 bases. Germline V gene sequence: CDR1 SGHAT, CDR2 FQNNGV. The J segment lost 5 bases and the V segment lost 0 bases, leaving 5 bases of the junction unmatched. This CDR3 contains 15 residues.

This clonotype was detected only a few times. This CDR3 reads CASSFLSTEAFF. In DNA form, the CDR3 reads TGTGCCAGCAGCTTCCTGTCCACTGAAGCTTTCTTT. The rearrangement links TRBV7-9 to TRBJ1-1, with unresolved D. Germline V CDR1 and CDR2: SEHNR, FQNEAQ (reference sequence). This CDR3 is built from 12 residues. Trimming removed 3 bases from V and 4 bases from J, with 6 bases in between.